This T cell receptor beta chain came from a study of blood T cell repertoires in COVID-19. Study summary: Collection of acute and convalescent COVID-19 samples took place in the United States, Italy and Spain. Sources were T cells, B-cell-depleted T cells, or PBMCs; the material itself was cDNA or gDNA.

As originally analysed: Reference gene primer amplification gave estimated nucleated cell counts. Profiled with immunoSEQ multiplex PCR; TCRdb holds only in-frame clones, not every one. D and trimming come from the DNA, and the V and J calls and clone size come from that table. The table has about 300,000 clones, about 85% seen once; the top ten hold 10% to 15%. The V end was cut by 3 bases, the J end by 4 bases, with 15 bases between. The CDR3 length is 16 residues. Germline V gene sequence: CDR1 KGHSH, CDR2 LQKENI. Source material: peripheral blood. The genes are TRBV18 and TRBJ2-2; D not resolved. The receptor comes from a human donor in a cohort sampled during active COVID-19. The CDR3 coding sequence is TGTGCCAGCTCACCCCAAGCTCTTTCCCTCACCGGGGAGCTGTTTTTT. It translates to CASSPQALSLTGELFF.